This TCR beta chain was observed in a study of vaccination and CD4 T cells after COVID-19. Across the study: The convalescent population consisted of six males and four females, two of whom were of Hispanic ethnicity. Post-COVID draws followed diagnosis by a median around 97 days (range 35 to 161).

There are a few counts of this clonotype. Its antigen is not known. Treatment specified: 10-day PBMC culture with coronavirus spike peptide pools or control peptides (ViraFEST assay). The assay that was used to sequence DNA from cultured CD4+ T cells was the Oncomine TCR Beta short-read assay. TCRdb analysed the PCR reads with MiXCR anew, one entry per CDR3 protein. The sample has thousands of distinct CDR3 sequences, roughly 60% seen once; the top ten hold under 15%. This CDR3 spans 11 amino acids. CDR1 MNHNS and CDR2 SASEGT come from the germline V gene. V lost 8 bases and J lost 8, with 12 bases in between.

The origin of this receptor is a human donor with COVID-19. Sequenced material: cultured CD4+ T cells from blood, taken after SARS-CoV-2 vaccination. The V gene is TRBV6-1, the J gene TRBJ1-2; a weak D match, TRBD1 (6 bases). The DNA of the CDR3 is TGTGCCAGCCGCGGACAGCTCGGCTACACCTTC. Amino acids: CASRGQLGYTF.